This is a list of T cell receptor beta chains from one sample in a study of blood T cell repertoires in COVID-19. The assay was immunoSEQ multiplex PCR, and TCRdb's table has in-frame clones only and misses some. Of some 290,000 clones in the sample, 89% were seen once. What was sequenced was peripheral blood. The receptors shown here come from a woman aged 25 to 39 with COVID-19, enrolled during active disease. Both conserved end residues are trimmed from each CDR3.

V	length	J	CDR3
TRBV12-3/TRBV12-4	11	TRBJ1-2	ASVGSVRGGYT
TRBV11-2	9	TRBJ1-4	ASSHGKQLF
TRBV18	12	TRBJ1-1	ASSPARGNTEAF
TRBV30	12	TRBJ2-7	AWSLGTVKFEQY
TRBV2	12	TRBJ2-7	ASSRGAGAYEQY
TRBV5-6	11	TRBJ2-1	ASSLVRGWEQF
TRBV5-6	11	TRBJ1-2	ASSLGQGFGYT
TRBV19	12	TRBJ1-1	ASSIGEGNTEAF
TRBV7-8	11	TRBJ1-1	ASSRRGRTEAF
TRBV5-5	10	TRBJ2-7	ASSQTSYEQY
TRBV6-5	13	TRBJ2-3	ASSLQRGGGDTQY
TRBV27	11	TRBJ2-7	ASSPTGSYEQY
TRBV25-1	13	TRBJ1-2	ASSESLQGLYGYT